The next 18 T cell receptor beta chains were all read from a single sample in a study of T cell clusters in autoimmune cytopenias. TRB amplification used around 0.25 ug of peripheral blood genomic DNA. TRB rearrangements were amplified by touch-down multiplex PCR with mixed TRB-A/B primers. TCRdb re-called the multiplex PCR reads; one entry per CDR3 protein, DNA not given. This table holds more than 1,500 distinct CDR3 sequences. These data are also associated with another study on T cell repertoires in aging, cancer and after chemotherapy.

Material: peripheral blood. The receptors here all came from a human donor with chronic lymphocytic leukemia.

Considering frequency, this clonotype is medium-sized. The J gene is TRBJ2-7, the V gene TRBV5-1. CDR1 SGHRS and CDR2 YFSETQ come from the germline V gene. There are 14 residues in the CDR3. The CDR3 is CASSLRPASYEQYF.

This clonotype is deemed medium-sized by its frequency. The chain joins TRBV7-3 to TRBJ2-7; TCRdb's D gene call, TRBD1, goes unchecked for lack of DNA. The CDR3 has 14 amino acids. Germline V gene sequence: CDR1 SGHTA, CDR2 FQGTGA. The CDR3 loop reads CASSPDRGPDEQYF.

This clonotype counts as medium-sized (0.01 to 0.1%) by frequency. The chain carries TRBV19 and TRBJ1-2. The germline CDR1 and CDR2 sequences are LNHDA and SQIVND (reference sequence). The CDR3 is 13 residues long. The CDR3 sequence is CASSPGLAYGYTF.

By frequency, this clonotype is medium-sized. The CDR3 sequence: CASSPVRVHEAFF. The J gene is TRBJ1-1, the V gene TRBV18. The CDR3 covers 13 residues. Germline values: CDR1 KGHSH, CDR2 LQKENI.

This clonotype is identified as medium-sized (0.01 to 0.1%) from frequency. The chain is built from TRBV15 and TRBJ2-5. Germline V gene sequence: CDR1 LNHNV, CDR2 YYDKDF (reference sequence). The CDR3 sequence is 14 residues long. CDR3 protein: CATSRVGDVETQYF.

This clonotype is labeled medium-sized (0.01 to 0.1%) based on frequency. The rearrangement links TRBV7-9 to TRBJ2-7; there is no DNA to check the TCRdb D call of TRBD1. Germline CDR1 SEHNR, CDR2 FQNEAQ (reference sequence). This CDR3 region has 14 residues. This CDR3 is CASSPGRVSYEQYF. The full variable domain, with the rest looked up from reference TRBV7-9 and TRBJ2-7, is DTGVSQNPRHKITKRGQNVTFRCDPISEHNRLYWYRQTLGQGPEFLTYFQNEAQLEKSRLLSDRFSAERPKGSFSTLEIQRTEQGDSAMYLCASSPGRVSYEQYFGPGTRLTVT.

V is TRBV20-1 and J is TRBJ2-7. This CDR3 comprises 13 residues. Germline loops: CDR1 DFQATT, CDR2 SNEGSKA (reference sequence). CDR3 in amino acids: CSARAQSSYEQYF.

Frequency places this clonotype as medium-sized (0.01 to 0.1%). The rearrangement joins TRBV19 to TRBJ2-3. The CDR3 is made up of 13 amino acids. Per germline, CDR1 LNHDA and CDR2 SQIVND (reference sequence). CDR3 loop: CASSISHTDTQYF.

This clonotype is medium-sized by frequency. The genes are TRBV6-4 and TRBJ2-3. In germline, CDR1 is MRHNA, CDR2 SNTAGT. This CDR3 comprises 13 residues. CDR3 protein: CASSEVGTDTQYF.

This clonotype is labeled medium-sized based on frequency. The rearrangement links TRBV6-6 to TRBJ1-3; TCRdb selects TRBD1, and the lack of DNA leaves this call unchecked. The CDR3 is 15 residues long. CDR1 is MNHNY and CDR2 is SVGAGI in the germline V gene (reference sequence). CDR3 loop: CASSRDRASGNTIYF.

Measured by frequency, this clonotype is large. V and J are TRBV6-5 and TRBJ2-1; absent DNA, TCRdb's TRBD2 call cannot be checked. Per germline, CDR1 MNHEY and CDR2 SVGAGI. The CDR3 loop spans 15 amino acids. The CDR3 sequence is CASTKGLPSSYEQFF.

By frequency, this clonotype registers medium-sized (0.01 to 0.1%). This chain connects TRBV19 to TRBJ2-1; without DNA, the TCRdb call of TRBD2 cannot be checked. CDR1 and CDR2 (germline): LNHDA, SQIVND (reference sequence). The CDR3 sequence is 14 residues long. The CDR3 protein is CASSMARGYNEQFF.

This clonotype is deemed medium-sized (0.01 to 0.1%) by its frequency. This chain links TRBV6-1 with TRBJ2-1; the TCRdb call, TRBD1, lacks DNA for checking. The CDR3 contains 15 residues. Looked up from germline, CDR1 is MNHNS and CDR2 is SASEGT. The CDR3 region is CASSEVTGGENEQFF.

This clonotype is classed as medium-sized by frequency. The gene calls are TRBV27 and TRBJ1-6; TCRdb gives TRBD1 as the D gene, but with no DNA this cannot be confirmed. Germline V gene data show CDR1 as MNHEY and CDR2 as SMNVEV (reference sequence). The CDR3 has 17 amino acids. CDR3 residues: CASSLKGAGSWNSPLHF.

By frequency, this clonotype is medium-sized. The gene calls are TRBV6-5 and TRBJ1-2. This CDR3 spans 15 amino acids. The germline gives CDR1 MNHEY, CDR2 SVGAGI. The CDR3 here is CASKVARGGDYGYTF.

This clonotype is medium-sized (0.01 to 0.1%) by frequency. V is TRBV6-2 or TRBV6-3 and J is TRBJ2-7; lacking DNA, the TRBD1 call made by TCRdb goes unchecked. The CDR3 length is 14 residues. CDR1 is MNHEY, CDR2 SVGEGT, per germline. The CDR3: CASSYGQGSYEQYF.

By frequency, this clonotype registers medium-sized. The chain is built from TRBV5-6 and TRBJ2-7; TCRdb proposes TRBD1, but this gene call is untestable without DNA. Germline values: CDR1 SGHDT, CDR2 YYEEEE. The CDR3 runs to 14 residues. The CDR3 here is CASSNRDSSYEQYF.

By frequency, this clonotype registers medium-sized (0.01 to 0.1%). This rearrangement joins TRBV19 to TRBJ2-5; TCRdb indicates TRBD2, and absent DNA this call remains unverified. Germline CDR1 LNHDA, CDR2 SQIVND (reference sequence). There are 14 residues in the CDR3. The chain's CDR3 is CASAGGAGQETQYF.